These 18 T cell receptor beta chains share one sample of origin, sequenced in a study of T cells in tumors after PD-1 blockade. Method: immunoSEQ multiplex PCR; TCRdb's copy keeps in-frame clones and lacks some. Of 60,000 or so clones in the sample, around 80% were seen once. The specimen comprised PBMCs, sampled before anti-PD-1 treatment. These receptors were obtained from a human donor with basal cell carcinoma.

CDR3 nucleotide sequence: TGTGCCAGCAGTGTGGGGGCTGGGGCCAACGTCCTGACTTTC. Amino acids: CASSVGAGANVLTF. The chain recombines TRBV2 with TRBJ2-6; tentatively, D is TRBD1 or TRBD2 (5 bases each). Germline lookup yields CDR1 SNHLY and CDR2 FYNNEI. The V end was cut by 4 bases, the J end by 2 bases, with 6 bases between. The CDR3 is made up of 14 amino acids.

The chain combines TRBV10-3 with TRBJ2-7; D gene uncertain. The length of the CDR3 is 12 residues. Trimming pared 0 bases from V and 6 bases from J, leaving 6 bases between. CDR1 and CDR2 from the germline V gene are ENHRY and SYGVKD. The CDR3 region is CAISESTAEQYF. The CDR3 DNA is TGTGCCATCAGTGAGTCTACAGCCGAGCAGTACTTC.

This clone was seen once. As DNA, the CDR3 is TGTGCCTGGAGTGTCAGAAGTTGGACAGGCCTTAGATATCAGCCCCAGCATTTT. Translation: CAWSVRSWTGLRYQPQHF. The chain combines TRBV30 with TRBJ1-5; 7 bases line up with TRBD1. The CDR3 runs to 18 residues. Germline V gene sequence: CDR1 GTSNPN, CDR2 SVGIG (reference sequence). V lost 0 bases and J lost 5; bases outside the gene matches: 16.

The rearrangement uses TRBV6-6 and TRBJ2-5; TRBD2 matches at 12 bases. This CDR3 has 16 amino acids. Germline CDR1 is MNHNY and CDR2 is SVGAGI (reference sequence). V dropped 4 bases and J dropped 1; count of bases not matched to a gene: 4. CDR3 amino acids: CASSFTSGGPQETQYF. The CDR3 nucleotides read TGTGCCAGCAGTTTCACTAGCGGGGGGCCCCAAGAGACCCAGTACTTC.

The sample holds one count of this clone. The sample carries other DNA sequences with the same CDR3. This sequence joins TRBV9 and TRBJ1-1, with 9 bases identical to TRBD1. The CDR3 runs 15 residues. Germline V CDR1 and CDR2: SGDLS, YYNGEE. J gave up 1 base and V 4 bases, and 5 bases lay outside the gene matches. The CDR3 sequence is CASSLDRGSNTEAFF. The DNA of the CDR3 is TGTGCCAGCAGCTTAGACAGGGGGTCGAACACTGAAGCTTTCTTT.

CDR3 residues: CASSVRPIGQGANTIYF. The DNA for the CDR3 is TGTGCCAGCAGCGTTAGACCGATTGGACAGGGGGCAAACACCATATATTTT. V and J are TRBV9 and TRBJ1-3; TRBD1 matches 11 bases. The CDR3 totals 17 residues. V lost 2 bases, J lost 6 bases, and 10 bases stayed unmatched. The germline gives CDR1 SGDLS, CDR2 YYNGEE.

With respect to this clone: A read error may produce the germline difference seen at one junction end. The V and J genes are TRBV20-1 and TRBJ2-7; D call uncertain. The CDR3 is 12 amino acids. Germline V gives CDR1 DFQATT, CDR2 SNEGSKA (reference sequence). CDR3 in DNA: TGCAGTGCTAGTGCTGCGAGTTACGGGCAGTACTTC. Translating gives CSASAASYGQYF.

In nucleotides, the CDR3 is TGTGCCAGCAGTAGGGACATCTTTAACACCGGGGAGCTGTTTTTT. Its protein is CASSRDIFNTGELFF. The rearrangement links TRBV2 to TRBJ2-2; a weak D match, TRBD1 (6 bases). The V gene lost 5 bases and the J gene lost 2 bases, with 12 bases spanning the gap. This CDR3 comprises 15 residues. Germline lookup yields CDR1 SNHLY and CDR2 FYNNEI.

The chain employs TRBV6-4 and TRBJ1-2; 10 bases align to TRBD1. The CDR3 totals 14 residues. CDR1 MRHNA and CDR2 SNTAGT come from the germline V gene. With 6 bases clipped from V and 4 bases from J, the junction kept 5 bases outside the gene matches. The CDR3 region is CASRRDRGSYGYTF. DNA for the CDR3: TGTGCCAGCAGGAGGGACAGGGGTAGCTATGGCTACACCTTC.

This clone has just a few counts. The junction does not match germline at one end; this may be a read error. V gene TRBV7-7 combines with J gene TRBJ2-3; 8 nucleotides agree with TRBD2. Germline V gene sequence: CDR1 SSHAT, CDR2 FNYEAQ (reference sequence). The CDR3 is 15 residues long. CDR3 sequence (DNA): TGTGCTAGCAGCTTAGCGGGGTCTAGCACAGATACGCAGTATTTT. Its protein is CASSLAGSSTDTQYF.

The J gene is TRBJ1-1, the V gene TRBV5-1; a weak D match, TRBD1 (6 bases). Per germline, CDR1 SGHRS and CDR2 YFSETQ. There are 11 residues in the CDR3. Deletions cut 6 bases from V and 7 bases from J, with 10 bases between. DNA for the CDR3: TGCGCCAGCAACTCGGACAGTGAAGCTTTCTTT. Its protein is CASNSDSEAFF. The full variable domain, completed using reference TRBV5-1 and TRBJ1-1, is KAGVTQTPRYLIKTRGQQVTLSCSPISGHRSVSWYQQTPGQGLQFLFEYFSETQRNKGNFPGRFSGRQFSNSRSEMNVSTLELGDSALYLCASNSDSEAFFGQGTRLTVV.

The CDR3 protein is CASSVNMNTEAFF. The DNA of the CDR3 is TGTGCCAGCAGTGTTAACATGAACACTGAAGCTTTCTTT. The rearrangement joins TRBV12-3 or TRBV12-4 to TRBJ1-1; D unresolved. Trimming stripped 5 bases from V and 0 bases from J, with 7 bases between. The CDR3 covers 13 residues.

V is TRBV19 and J is TRBJ2-1, with 9 bases that match TRBD2. CDR1 LNHDA and CDR2 SQIVND come from the germline V gene (reference sequence). Trimming cost V 6 bases and J 2 bases; bases outside gene matches: 5. This CDR3 is 15 amino acids long. For the CDR3, the DNA is TGTGCCAGTAGATTAGCGGGGGCAACCTACAATGAGCAGTTCTTC. It codes for CASRLAGATYNEQFF.

The V gene is TRBV6-5, the J gene TRBJ1-2; maybe TRBD1 (5 bases). The CDR3 consists of 14 residues. Trimming removed 6 bases from V and 4 bases from J, with 15 bases in between. Germline CDR1 MNHEY, CDR2 SVGAGI. CDR3 protein: CASSRSGASYGYTF. The CDR3 DNA reads TGTGCCAGCAGCCGATCCGGGGCCAGCTATGGCTACACCTTC.

V is TRBV30 and J is TRBJ1-6; perhaps TRBD1 as D (5 bases). From germline, CDR1 is GTSNPN and CDR2 SVGIG (reference sequence). The CDR3 loop spans 15 amino acids. V was shortened by 3 bases and J by 10 bases, with 19 bases between the two germline ends. The CDR3: CAWSGRGGAGSPLHF. The CDR3 DNA reads as TGTGCCTGGAGCGGCCGGGGGGGAGCGGGGTCACCCCTCCACTTT.

The V call is TRBV15, the J call TRBJ1-2; D gene uncertain. V was trimmed by 6 bases and J by 7 bases, leaving 21 bases between them. The germline CDR1 and CDR2 sequences are LNHNV and YYDKDF (reference sequence). The CDR3 consists of 15 residues. The CDR3: CATSLNPGTTGGYTF. The CDR3 DNA follows: TGTGCCACCAGTCTTAATCCGGGAACAACCGGTGGCTACACCTTC.

The chain has TRBV5-1 and TRBJ2-5; TRBD2 might be the D (6 bases). Germline V CDR1 and CDR2: SGHRS, YFSETQ. The germline V and J ends were trimmed by 0 bases and 6 bases, with 12 bases remaining between them. The CDR3 sequence is 14 residues long. The CDR3 protein is CASSLVGSGKTQYF. The DNA for the CDR3 is TGCGCCAGCAGCTTGGTAGGTAGCGGAAAGACCCAGTACTTC.

This clone has just a few counts. The chain is built from TRBV27 and TRBJ2-3, with TRBD2 matching 9 bases. The CDR3 extends over 15 amino acids. Germline-derived CDR1 and CDR2 are MNHEY and SMNVEV (reference sequence). Trimming removed 5 bases from V and 5 bases from J; junction bases left unmatched: 8. The CDR3 DNA reads TGTGCCAGCAGTGAGATAGCGGGGGAGGTAGATACGCAGTATTTT. The encoded protein is CASSEIAGEVDTQYF.